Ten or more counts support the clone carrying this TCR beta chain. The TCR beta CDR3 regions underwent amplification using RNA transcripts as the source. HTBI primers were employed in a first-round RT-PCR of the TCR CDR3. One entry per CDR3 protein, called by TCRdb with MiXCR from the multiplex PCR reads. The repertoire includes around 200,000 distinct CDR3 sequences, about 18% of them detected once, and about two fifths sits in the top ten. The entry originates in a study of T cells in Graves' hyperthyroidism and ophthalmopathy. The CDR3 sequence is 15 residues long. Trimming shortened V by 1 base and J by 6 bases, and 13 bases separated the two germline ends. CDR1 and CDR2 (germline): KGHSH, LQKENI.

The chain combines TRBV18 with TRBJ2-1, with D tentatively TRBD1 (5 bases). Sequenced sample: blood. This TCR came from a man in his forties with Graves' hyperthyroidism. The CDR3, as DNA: TGTGCCAGCTCACCACAGGGGTTCGGTGGCAATGAGCAGTTCTTC. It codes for CASSPQGFGGNEQFF.